This TCR beta chain was captured by sequencing in a study of T cells expressing NK-cell markers. Whole-study context: There were seven HCMV-seropositive donors and one seronegative donor among the eight sequenced.

Per the germline V gene, CDR1 is DFQATT and CDR2 is SNEGSKA (reference sequence). The CDR3 has 15 residues. TCRdb reprocessed the 5' RACE reads; each CDR3 protein has one entry and no DNA is given. The sample table sets out 150,000 to 170,000 distinct CDR3 sequences. J is TRBJ2-7 and V is TRBV20-1; lacking DNA, the TRBD1 call made by TCRdb goes unchecked. The receptor was derived from a woman between 50 and 59 years old in good health. The sequencing input was blood T cells: a sorted CD56 or NKG2C T cell subset, CD4+ or CD8+ T cells, or bulk PBMC T cells (not recorded which). The CDR3: CSARGDRGQGYEQYF.